The 3 T cell receptor beta chains presented below share a single source sample, sequenced in a study of blood T cell repertoires in COVID-19. Produced via immunoSEQ multiplex PCR; TCRdb's table is partial and in-frame only. This repertoire shows around 300,000 clones, around 89% found once; its top ten account for around 0.98%. Sample: peripheral blood. These receptors came from a woman between 40 and 50 years old with COVID-19, enrolled during active disease.

The J gene is TRBJ1-2, the V gene TRBV4-2; D is unclear. Germline CDR1 reads LGHNA; CDR2 reads YNFKEQ. The CDR3 consists of 15 residues. V dropped 3 bases and J dropped 8 bases, with 19 bases sitting between them. CDR3 loop: CASSHFEDPEGGYTF. In nucleotides, the CDR3 is TGTGCCAGCAGCCATTTCGAGGACCCTGAGGGCGGCTACACCTTC.

The chain uses TRBV3-1 (or the pseudogene TRBV3-2) and TRBJ1-1; D is unclear. V lost 3 bases and J 7 bases, leaving 6 bases between the germline ends. CDR1 and CDR2 (germline): LGHDT, YNNKEL (reference sequence). CDR3 length equals 11 residues. The CDR3 nucleotides are TGTGCCAGCAGCCACGGGGTTGAAGCTTTCTTT. Translating gives CASSHGVEAFF.

This sequence joins TRBV28 and TRBJ2-7, with 8 bases aligning to TRBD1. J gave up 1 base and V 11 bases, and 7 bases lay outside the gene matches. The CDR3 extends over 13 amino acids. Germline assignment: CDR1 MDHEN and CDR2 SYDVKM. In DNA, the CDR3 is TGTGCCTCCAGACAGGGGCCGTCCTACGAGCAGTACTTC. Translation gives CASRQGPSYEQYF.